This record looks at one TCR beta chain sequence and its context. Sequencing used immunoSEQ multiplex PCR; TCRdb keeps in-frame clones, though not all of them. Of about 81,000 clones in the sample, over 90% were seen once. The data derive from a study of blood T cell repertoires in COVID-19. The receptor was isolated from a human donor with active COVID-19. The donor label of this sample is uncertain. The sequenced sample consisted of peripheral blood.

The CDR3 spells CASSLAIGLYIYEQYF. The CDR3 DNA sequence: TGTGCCAGCAGCTTAGCGATCGGACTCTATATCTACGAGCAGTACTTC. The chain employs TRBV7-2 and TRBJ2-7; weak D call: TRBD2 (5 bases). V shed 0 bases and J shed 3 bases, with 15 bases lying between them. CDR1 SGHTA and CDR2 FQGNSA come from the germline V gene. This CDR3 region has 16 residues.